This TCR beta chain was profiled in a study of blood T cell repertoires in COVID-19. The overall study: The samples span acute and convalescent COVID-19 from the United States, Italy and Spain. T cells, B-cell-depleted T cells, or PBMCs supplied cDNA or gDNA.

Authors' analysis steps: Nucleated cell counts were estimated from reference gene primer amplification. Assay used: immunoSEQ multiplex PCR; TCRdb lists only in-frame clones, some missing. D and trimming were read from the DNA, whereas the V and J calls and clone size are those reported in that table. The table has some 140,000 clones, 70% to 85% seen once. This clone came up a few times. Germline assignment: CDR1 SGHDN and CDR2 FVKESK. The trim removed 1 base at V and 8 bases at J, leaving 4 bases unmatched. The CDR3 extends over 15 amino acids. The clonotype was recovered from a man in his sixties who had recovered from COVID-19. The rearrangement links TRBV14 to TRBJ1-6, with 8 bases matching TRBD1. Sequencing was carried out using peripheral blood. DNA of the CDR3: TGTGCCAGCAGCCAAGGGCCAGGGGGCTATTCACCCCTCCACTTT. Translating gives CASSQGPGGYSPLHF.